This TCR beta chain was sequenced for a study of control samples from healthy donors and cancer patients. Here immunoSEQ multiplex PCR was the method, and the copy in TCRdb shows in-frame clones only, minus some. Of 130,000 to 150,000 clones in the sample, about 85% are singletons; the top ten hold roughly 9%. Sequenced sample: blood. The clonotype was recovered from a young woman in good health.

The CDR3 loop reads CSVDRGGDNEQFF. The CDR3 DNA sequence: TGCAGCGTTGATCGTGGGGGGGACAATGAGCAGTTCTTC. The V gene is TRBV29-1, the J gene TRBJ2-1; 7 bases match TRBD2. Germline CDR1 and CDR2: SQVTM and ANQGSEA. The CDR3 sequence is 13 residues long. The ends lost 3 bases at V and 5 bases at J; junction bases unmatched: 4.